This T cell receptor beta chain was captured by sequencing in a study of patients and donors after allogeneic stem cell transplantation. A few counts support this clonotype. One entry per CDR3 protein results from TCRdb running MiXCR on the RT-PCR reads. Counted here are over 400,000 distinct CDR3 sequences, 15% to 20% occurring once; the ten biggest clones make up over 6%. V lost 4 bases, J lost 0 bases, and 4 bases lay in between. The CDR3 has 13 amino acids. The sequence was collected from a human donor who was either an allogeneic HSCT recipient or a stem cell or donor lymphocyte infusion donor (not recorded which). It is not recorded whose cells these are; they may come from a transplant donor. The J gene is TRBJ1-5, the V gene TRBV12-3 or TRBV12-4; D is unresolved. The specimen was blood, either unsorted or a sorted T cell fraction (not recorded which). The chain's CDR3 is CASSSYSNQPQHF. CDR3 in DNA: TGTGCCAGCAGTTCCTATAGCAATCAGCCCCAGCATTTT.